This T cell receptor (beta chain) was obtained from a study of regulatory T cells in long-lasting Graves disease. Time point described: newly diagnosed GD, antithyroid drugs for less than 3 months. PBMC RNA was the source of the TCR library. In building TCR beta libraries, iRepertoire HTBI primers were used together with Arm-PCR of CDR3 regions. TCRdb re-derived calls from the multiplex PCR reads in MiXCR, one entry per CDR3 protein. The sample consists of 530,000 or so distinct CDR3 sequences, about 16% of them appearing once. The CDR3 extends over 16 amino acids. Germline-derived CDR1 and CDR2 are MNHNS and SASEGT. Trimming stripped 5 bases from V and 7 bases from J, with 18 bases between. The same data also went into a second study, on T cells in Graves' hyperthyroidism and ophthalmopathy.

The rearrangement joins TRBV6-1 to TRBJ1-6; a possible D gene is TRBD1 (5 bases). The input for sequencing was peripheral blood mononuclear cells (PBMCs), taken at new diagnosis, from a patient treated with antithyroid drugs. The clonotype originates from a man younger than 35 with Graves disease. The CDR3 protein is CASSTDRDGDNSPLHF. The CDR3 DNA reads as TGTGCCAGCAGTACCGACCGGGACGGAGACAATTCACCCCTCCACTTT.